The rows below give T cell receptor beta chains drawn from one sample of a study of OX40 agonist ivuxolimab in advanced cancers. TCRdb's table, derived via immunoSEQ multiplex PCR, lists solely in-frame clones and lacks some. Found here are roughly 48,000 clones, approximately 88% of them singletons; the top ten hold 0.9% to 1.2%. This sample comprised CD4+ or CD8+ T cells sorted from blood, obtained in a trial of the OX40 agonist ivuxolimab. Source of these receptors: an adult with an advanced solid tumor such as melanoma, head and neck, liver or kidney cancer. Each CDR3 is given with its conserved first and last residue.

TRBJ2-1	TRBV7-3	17	CASSPGTAPFGDNEQFF
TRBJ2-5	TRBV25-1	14	CASSERKYQETQYF
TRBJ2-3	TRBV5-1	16	CASSFFSISSTDTQYF
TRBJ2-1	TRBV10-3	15	CAISVAGGIDNEQFF
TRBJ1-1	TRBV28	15	CASSLFDRVNTEAFF
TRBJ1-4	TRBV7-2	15	CASSPNGQGNEKLFF
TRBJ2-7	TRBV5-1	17	CASSPRALAGDTYEQYF
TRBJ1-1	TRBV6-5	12	CASSYEGTEAFF
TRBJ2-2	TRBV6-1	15	CASSESTGYTGELFF
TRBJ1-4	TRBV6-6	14	CASSNLRGGEKLFF
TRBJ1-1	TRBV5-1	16	CASSIRTGGAGTEAFF
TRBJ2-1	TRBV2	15	CASRELGTVYNEQFF
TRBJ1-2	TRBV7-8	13	CASSSGRTVGYTF
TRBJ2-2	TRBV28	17	CASSGTVSSGSTGELFF
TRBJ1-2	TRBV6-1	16	CASSEVTPGGVSGYTF
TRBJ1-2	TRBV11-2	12	CASASLYYGYTF
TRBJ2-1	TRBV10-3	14	CAIRPGHATNEQFF
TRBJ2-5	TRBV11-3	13	CASSLMGEETQYF
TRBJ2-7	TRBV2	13	CASRVNSPGEQYF
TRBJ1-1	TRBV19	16	CASSIRGWVRDTEAFF